These T cell receptor beta chains were read from a single sample in a study of T cells after posttransplantation cyclophosphamide. The assay was immunoSEQ multiplex PCR, and TCRdb's table has in-frame clones only and misses some. Singletons are absent from the sample, which has about 4,100 clones. Sequenced material: PBMCs, taken after allogeneic stem cell transplant with posttransplant cyclophosphamide. Receptor source: a female patient younger than 35 who received an allogeneic stem cell transplant from an unrelated donor, was CMV-positive, and had acute GVHD only. The T cells may come from the graft donor. Each CDR3 is given with its conserved first and last residue. A D gene is named only where the DNA matches it firmly. Not all rows give a size; the values are once, few, many and, for expanded clones, a class.

clone_size	v_call	d_call	j_call	cdr3_length	cdr3_aa	cdr3_nt
medium-sized	TRBV10-3	-	TRBJ1-1	15	CAISESQDLNTEAFF	TGTGCCATCAGTGAGTCACAGGACCTGAACACTGAAGCTTTCTTT
few	TRBV30	-	TRBJ2-1	17	CAWSVISARAKLAEQFF	TGTGCCTGGAGTGTAATTAGCGCGAGGGCCAAGCTTGCTGAGCAGTTCTTC
many	TRBV6-1	-	TRBJ2-7	13	CASSSREAYEQYF	TGTGCCAGCAGCAGTCGAGAGGCCTACGAGCAGTACTTC
many	TRBV27	TRBD2	TRBJ2-7	16	CASSFSGLAVYYEQYF	TGTGCCAGCAGTTTTTCGGGACTAGCGGTGTACTACGAGCAGTACTTC
many	TRBV6-1	-	TRBJ2-7	15	CASSEAPGAFGEQYF	TGTGCCAGCAGTGAAGCTCCTGGGGCCTTTGGGGAGCAGTACTTC
many	TRBV19	-	TRBJ2-7	13	CASSTDGQSEQYF	TGTGCCAGTAGTACCGACGGACAGTCCGAGCAGTACTTC
many	TRBV29-1	TRBD2	TRBJ2-2	14	CSVRSGGRTGELFF	TGCAGCGTCCGATCGGGGGGGAGAACCGGGGAGCTGTTTTTT
many	TRBV29-1	-	TRBJ1-2	14	CSVYIKSRGSGYTF	TGCAGCGTTTATATAAAGTCAAGGGGATCAGGCTACACCTTC
many	TRBV13	TRBD2	TRBJ2-1	14	CASSLELAGDEQFF	TGTGCCAGCAGCTTAGAACTAGCGGGAGATGAGCAGTTCTTC
many	TRBV5-1	TRBD1	TRBJ1-2	15	CASSGGTGAIRGYTF	TGCGCCAGCAGCGGGGGGACAGGGGCGATTCGTGGCTACACCTTC
many	TRBV6-5	TRBD1	TRBJ2-7	15	CASSQPGQGAGEQYF	TGTGCCAGCAGTCAACCGGGACAGGGGGCGGGAGAGCAGTACTTC
many	TRBV25-1	TRBD2	TRBJ2-1	14	CASSEWREVDEQFF	TGTGCCAGCAGTGAATGGCGGGAGGTTGATGAGCAGTTCTTC
many	TRBV13	TRBD1	TRBJ2-7	12	CASSLRDSKQYF	TGTGCCAGCAGCTTAAGGGACAGTAAGCAGTACTTC
many	TRBV27	-	TRBJ2-6	16	CASSDYRVPGANVLTF	TGTGCCAGCAGCGATTACAGGGTACCTGGGGCCAACGTCCTGACTTTC
few	TRBV4-2	TRBD2	TRBJ2-7	18	CASSRGLAGGQGWNEQYF	TGTGCCAGCAGCCGTGGACTAGCGGGAGGGCAAGGGTGGAACGAGCAGTACTTC
many	TRBV19	TRBD1	TRBJ1-2	18	CASSRTGGGLTTGYGYTF	TGTGCCAGTTCCCGGACAGGGGGTGGCCTCACCACCGGCTATGGCTACACCTTC
many	TRBV29-1	-	TRBJ1-2	15	CSVEVPSTFFDGYTF	TGCAGCGTTGAAGTTCCCTCGACTTTTTTCGATGGCTACACCTTC
many	TRBV11-2	-	TRBJ1-5	15	CASSPGTRRGQPQHF	TGTGCCAGCAGCCCAGGGACACGACGGGGTCAGCCCCAGCATTTT
-	TRBV28	TRBD1	TRBJ1-6	15	CAGGTGGRMNSPLHF	TGTGCCGGTGGAACAGGGGGCAGGATGAATTCACCCCTCCACTTT
many	TRBV9	-	TRBJ1-2	16	CASSVNTFGQNYGYTF	TGTGCCAGCAGCGTAAACACTTTTGGGCAGAACTATGGCTACACCTTC
few	TRBV15	-	TRBJ1-3	14	CATSRESLRNTIYF	TGTGCCACCAGCAGAGAGTCTTTAAGAAACACCATATATTTT
many	TRBV29-1	TRBD2	TRBJ2-7	12	CSVEGGGYEQYF	TGCAGCGTTGAAGGGGGGGGTTACGAGCAGTACTTC
medium-sized	TRBV6-5	TRBD1	TRBJ1-2	15	CASRSGTGGGYGYTF	TGTGCCAGCAGAAGCGGGACAGGGGGCGGGTATGGCTACACCTTC
many	TRBV28	-	TRBJ1-5	14	CASSPGGSNQPQHF	TGTGCCAGCAGTCCGGGGGGTAGCAATCAGCCCCAGCATTTT
many	TRBV11-2	TRBD2	TRBJ2-7	13	CASSSGGTYEQYF	TGTGCCAGCAGCTCCGGGGGGACCTACGAGCAGTACTTC
many	TRBV11-2	TRBD1	TRBJ1-5	16	CASSPETGRLNQPQHF	TGTGCCAGCAGCCCCGAGACAGGGCGGCTAAATCAGCCCCAGCATTTT
few	TRBV30	TRBD2	TRBJ2-7	13	CAWKGDRGGEQEF	TGTGCCTGGAAAGGGGACCGGGGGGGGGAGCAGGAGTTC
-	TRBV6-1	-	TRBJ2-3	15	CASSEIIGGTDTQYF	TGTGCCAGCAGTGAAATCATAGGGGGTACAGATACGCAGTATTTT
few	TRBV9	-	TRBJ2-7	14	CASSQGGKGYEQYF	TGTGCCAGCAGTCAAGGCGGAAAGGGGTACGAGCAGTACTTC
-	TRBV15	TRBD1	TRBJ2-5	14	CATSEGQGFEEQYF	TGTGCCACCAGCGAGGGACAGGGGTTTGAAGAGCAGTACTTC
many	TRBV30	TRBD1	TRBJ1-2	12	CAWSPTGAGYTF	TGTGCCTGGAGTCCTACAGGGGCAGGCTACACCTTC
medium-sized	TRBV19	TRBD1	TRBJ1-2	15	CASGRNWQGGEGYTF	TGTGCCAGTGGGCGCAATTGGCAGGGGGGAGAAGGCTACACCTTC
medium-sized	TRBV5-1	-	TRBJ1-1	13	CASSLALRTEAFF	TGCGCCAGCAGCTTGGCTTTGCGGACTGAAGCTTTCTTT
-	TRBV11-2	TRBD2	TRBJ2-1	14	CASSRLAAHNEQFF	TGTGCCAGCAGCCGACTAGCGGCCCACAATGAGCAGTTCTTC
many	TRBV6-5	-	TRBJ2-7	14	CASSYLYRPHEQYF	TGTGCCAGCAGTTACCTATACAGACCCCACGAGCAGTACTTC
many	TRBV14	-	TRBJ2-7	15	CASSQEWRQFGEQYF	TGTGCCAGCAGCCAAGAATGGAGACAGTTCGGCGAGCAGTACTTC
-	TRBV7-6	-	TRBJ2-3	17	CASSVGWERASTDTQYF	TGTGCCAGCAGCGTCGGGTGGGAGAGAGCTAGCACAGATACGCAGTATTTT
many	TRBV6-4	TRBD1	TRBJ1-2	16	CASSPSTTGSNYGYTF	TGTGCCAGCAGTCCGAGTACGACAGGGAGTAACTATGGCTACACCTTC
many	TRBV6-1	-	TRBJ2-7	14	CASSESGVSYEQYF	TGTGCCAGCAGTGAGAGCGGCGTTTCCTACGAGCAGTACTTC
many	TRBV5-1	-	TRBJ2-3	15	CASSLAAQGPDTQYF	TGCGCCAGCAGCTTGGCCGCACAGGGCCCCGATACGCAGTATTTT
many	TRBV28	-	TRBJ2-2	12	CASSKLAGELFF	TGTGCCAGCAGTAAACTAGCCGGGGAGCTGTTTTTT